The rows below give T cell receptor beta chains drawn from one sample of a study of T cell repertoires in cytomegalovirus infection. One entry per CDR3 protein results from TCRdb running MiXCR on the reads. Of some 300,000 distinct CDR3 sequences in the sample, roughly an eighth were seen once. Source material: PBMCs. The receptors stem from a human donor in good health (CMV status not recorded). Some clones in this sample may be carry-over from other donors' samples. CDR3s include the opening cysteine and the closing phenylalanine or tryptophan. The D gene is left open where the match is weak. Size values are once, few and many counts, or a class for expanded clones, and some rows have none.

v_gene	j_gene	d_gene	abundance	CDR3aa
TRBV7-9	TRBJ2-3	TRBD2	few	CASSLQREFTDTQYF
TRBV10-3	TRBJ1-1	NA	few	CAISESAGKRTEAFF
TRBV19	TRBJ1-4	NA	few	CASSIVGTEKLFF
TRBV9	TRBJ2-2	NA	NA	CASSPPVGRGELFF
TRBV19	TRBJ2-1	NA	many	CASSNLRQTRAFEQFF
TRBV20-1	TRBJ2-4	TRBD2	NA	CSARLAGGNIQYF
TRBV28	TRBJ2-3	TRBD2	many	CASSLGFGSGSVTDTQYF
TRBV4-1	TRBJ1-6	NA	many	CASSQDTAGLRPLHF
TRBV28	TRBJ2-2	NA	many	CASSLRGGGLGELFF
TRBV2	TRBJ1-1	NA	many	CASSEDWFANTEAFF
TRBV25-1	TRBJ2-1	NA	many	CASTSLLSSYNEQFF
TRBV6-1	TRBJ1-2	TRBD1	NA	CASRKQGGANYGYTF
TRBV18	TRBJ2-7	NA	NA	CASSPENTGFHEQYF
TRBV7-9	TRBJ1-2	NA	many	CASSWGQHYGYTF
TRBV20-1	TRBJ2-7	NA	NA	CSARTPRDFSEQYF
TRBV4-1	TRBJ1-4	NA	many	CASSQDGRSTNEKLFF
TRBV7-7	TRBJ2-1	TRBD1	many	CASSTGPGTGENEQFF
TRBV29-1	TRBJ1-2	NA	few	CSVPGANGYTF
TRBV5-4	TRBJ1-6	NA	few	CASSTPNSPLHF
TRBV2	TRBJ2-5	TRBD1	NA	CASSIRDRRAGTQYF
TRBV2	TRBJ2-7	TRBD2	few	CASDGLGSIEQYF
TRBV7-8	TRBJ2-7	NA	many	CASSLAGSSYEQYF
TRBV28	TRBJ2-5	NA	few	CASSPRTETQYF
TRBV7-9	TRBJ1-1	NA	NA	CASSFNWDKRTEAFF
TRBV6-1	TRBJ1-6	NA	many	CASSDAGSSSYNSPLHF
TRBV29-1	TRBJ2-3	TRBD1	NA	CSVEQGAGIDTQYF
TRBV29-1	TRBJ2-1	TRBD2	NA	CSGTSGRAFEQFF
TRBV7-2	TRBJ2-2	NA	many	CASSPTGTTNTGELFF
TRBV6-5	TRBJ1-4	TRBD1	many	CASSSGQGTNEKLFF
TRBV7-6	TRBJ1-1	NA	few	CASSFPYGGATEAFF
TRBV29-1	TRBJ1-1	NA	NA	CSVYSGAYSEAFF
TRBV7-2	TRBJ2-5	TRBD2	many	CASSSRTSEETQYF
TRBV6-4	TRBJ2-1	NA	many	CASSEFGGYNEQFF
TRBV7-6	TRBJ2-2	NA	once	CASSDLRGGTGELFF
TRBV2	TRBJ1-5	NA	many	CASSPGWGDQPQHF
TRBV10-2	TRBJ2-1	NA	NA	CASSEAAPYNEQFF
TRBV5-6	TRBJ1-5	NA	many	CASSLEASEAQHF
TRBV7-2	TRBJ2-5	NA	many	CASSLEIGGWETQYF
TRBV23-1	TRBJ2-5	NA	few	CASSQLRPGGHRKETQYF
TRBV19	TRBJ2-7	TRBD2	many	CASNSGLAGDYEQYF
TRBV6-2/TRBV6-3	TRBJ1-5	NA	few	CASTADGSGEPQHF
TRBV10-3	TRBJ2-7	NA	NA	CATCQPPLGSYEQYF
TRBV7-8	TRBJ1-1	TRBD1	many	CASRITGESAEAFF
TRBV7-3	TRBJ2-3	NA	many	CASSLNPGDTQYF
TRBV12-3/TRBV12-4	TRBJ2-1	TRBD2	NA	CASQPRGSEQFF
TRBV7-2	TRBJ1-2	NA	many	CASSLEPGLSYTF
TRBV7-6	TRBJ2-7	NA	many	CASSLAGPTYEQYF
TRBV7-7	TRBJ2-1	NA	many	CASGRGNEQFF